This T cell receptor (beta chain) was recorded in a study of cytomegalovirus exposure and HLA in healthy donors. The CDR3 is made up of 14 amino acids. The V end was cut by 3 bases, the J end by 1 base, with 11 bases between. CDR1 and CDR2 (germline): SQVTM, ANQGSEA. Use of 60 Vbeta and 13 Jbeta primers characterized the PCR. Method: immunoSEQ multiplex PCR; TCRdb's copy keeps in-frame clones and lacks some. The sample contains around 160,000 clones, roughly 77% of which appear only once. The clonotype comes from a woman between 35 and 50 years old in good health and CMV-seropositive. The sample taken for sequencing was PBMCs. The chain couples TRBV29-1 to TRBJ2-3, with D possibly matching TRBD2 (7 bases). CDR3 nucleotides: TGCAGCGTTGATGGGGGGGCTCGCACAGATACGCAGTATTTT. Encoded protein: CSVDGGARTDTQYF.